This T cell receptor (beta chain) was retrieved from a study of shared clonotypes between healthy human individuals. General study results and limits: Several donors showed sharing of about 5.5% of naive CD4 clonotypes. Generally, estimated richness proved larger in naive subsets than it did in memory subsets.

The germline gives CDR1 SGHTA, CDR2 FQGNSA. Trimming removed 5 bases at V and 9 bases at J, with 23 bases between. This CDR3 has 16 amino acids. Investigators spread the genomic DNA of each subset evenly over several immunoSEQ plates. In the authors' methods: Junction-only immunoSEQ sequences carried no quality scores, so filtering differed. Method: immunoSEQ multiplex PCR; TCRdb's copy keeps in-frame clones and lacks some. V and J calls and clone size are as listed in that table; D and trimming were resolved from the DNA. The sample shows about 2.1 million clones, about 93% of them seen only once. CD45RO negativity and positive selection for CCR7 defined naive CD8 cells, a population that excluded terminally differentiated effector memory CD45RA+ cells. Worth noting for this clone: Its target is not known.

The TCR originated in a man aged 18 to 29 in good health. Some clones in this sample may be carry-over from other donors' samples. The sequencing input was naive CD8+ T cells from PBMCs. V gene TRBV7-2 combines with J gene TRBJ2-1; D gene ambiguous. The DNA for the CDR3 is TGTGCCAGCAGCCCAGTATGGGTCCCAAAGCGTGGTGAGCAGTTCTTC. This gives the protein CASSPVWVPKRGEQFF. The full variable domain, completed using reference TRBV7-2 and TRBJ2-1, is GAGVSQSPSNKVTEKGKDVELRCDPISGHTALYWYRQSLGQGLEFLIYFQGNSAPDKSGLPSDRFSAERTGGSVSTLTIQRTQQEDSAVYLCASSPVWVPKRGEQFFGPGTRLTVL.